Below are 23 T cell receptor beta chains sequenced from a single sample in a study of cytomegalovirus exposure and HLA in healthy donors. With 60 Vbeta and 13 Jbeta primers, the PCR was carried out. The data were produced by immunoSEQ multiplex PCR, yet TCRdb's version contains in-frame clones alone and is incomplete. The sample lists 150,000 to 200,000 clones, 70% to 80% occurring once. Specimen: PBMCs. These receptors all stem from a female donor in good health and CMV-seronegative.

The chain couples TRBV30 to TRBJ2-3; TRBD1 aligns across 11 bases. Per the germline V gene, CDR1 is GTSNPN and CDR2 is SVGIG (reference sequence). The V segment lost 3 bases and the J segment 4 bases; nucleotides outside the gene matches: 15. The CDR3 consists of 18 residues. The CDR3 region has the DNA TGTGCCTGGAGCGATTTGGTTGGGGGACAGGGGGGGGCAGATACGCAGTATTTT. Protein sequence: CAWSDLVGGQGGADTQYF.

The J gene is TRBJ2-1, the V gene TRBV19; 8 nucleotides align to TRBD1. CDR1 and CDR2 from the germline V gene are LNHDA and SQIVND (reference sequence). There are 15 residues in the CDR3. The V and J ends lost 4 bases and 4 bases, in that order; junction bases with no gene match: 6. This chain's CDR3 is CASSTTGVSYNEQFF. DNA of the CDR3: TGTGCCAGTAGTACGACAGGGGTTTCATACAATGAGCAGTTCTTC.

V gene TRBV4-3 combines with J gene TRBJ2-3; 7 bases map to TRBD2. There are 14 residues in the CDR3. Germline CDR1 LGHNA, CDR2 YSLEER. With V trimmed by 4 bases and J by 5 bases, 6 bases remained unmatched. The CDR3 DNA reads as TGCGCCAGCAGCCCCGGGGGGAGTGTAGATACGCAGTATTTT. As protein: CASSPGGSVDTQYF.

The chain employs TRBV15 and TRBJ2-1, with D perhaps TRBD2 (5 bases). V lost 0 bases, J lost 0 bases, and 12 bases lay in between. This CDR3 is 17 amino acids long. Germline CDR1 LNHNV, CDR2 YYDKDF (reference sequence). CDR3 loop: CATSRDDGRSSYNEQFF. The CDR3 coding sequence is TGTGCCACCAGCAGAGATGATGGGAGAAGCTCCTACAATGAGCAGTTCTTC.

Concerning this clone: The sample carries other DNA sequences with the same CDR3. The chain combines TRBV6-5 with TRBJ2-7; 11 nucleotides align to TRBD1. This CDR3 region has 15 residues. The V segment lost 2 bases and the J segment 0 bases; nucleotides outside the gene matches: 0. The germline CDR1 and CDR2 sequences are MNHEY and SVGAGI. The CDR3 DNA reads TGTGCCAGCAGTTACGGGACAGGGGGCTCCTACGAGCAGTACTTC. Protein sequence: CASSYGTGGSYEQYF.

The chain uses TRBV7-8 and TRBJ2-3; 13 bases align to TRBD2. The CDR3 runs 16 residues. V shed 5 bases, J shed 5 bases, and the junction held 7 bases outside the gene matches. The V gene's germline CDR1 is SGHVS and CDR2 FQNEAQ. CDR3 in amino acids: CASSTGLAGELDTQYF. The CDR3 DNA is TGTGCCAGCAGCACCGGACTAGCGGGGGAATTAGATACGCAGTATTTT.

This clone was observed a few times. The V call is TRBV14, the J call TRBJ2-5, with 13 bases matching TRBD2. Looked up from germline, CDR1 is SGHDN and CDR2 is FVKESK. J gave up 2 bases and V 4 bases, and 4 bases lay outside the gene matches. The CDR3 sequence is 16 residues long. As DNA, the CDR3 is TGTGCCAGCAGCCCCCTGGGACTAGCGGGACAAGAGACCCAGTACTTC. Protein product: CASSPLGLAGQETQYF.

The chain is built from TRBV4-1 and TRBJ2-7; D is uncertain. This CDR3 comprises 14 residues. CDR1 MGHRA and CDR2 YSYEKL come from the germline V gene. V lost 0 bases to trimming and J lost 0 bases, with 6 bases between them. The CDR3 region is CASSQDASSYEQYF. CDR3 bases: TGCGCCAGCAGCCAAGATGCTAGCTCCTACGAGCAGTACTTC.

This clone has only a few counts. This rearrangement joins TRBV7-2 to TRBJ2-3, with TRBD2 matching over 7 bases. The ends lost 0 bases at V and 2 bases at J; junction bases unmatched: 5. CDR1 is SGHTA, CDR2 FQGNSA, per germline. The CDR3 contains 16 residues. The CDR3 sequence: CASSLAPGGNTDTQYF. The CDR3 region has the DNA TGTGCCAGCAGCTTAGCGCCGGGGGGAAACACAGATACGCAGTATTTT.

The chain carries TRBV6-5 and TRBJ2-5; 9 nucleotides match TRBD1. From germline, CDR1 is MNHEY and CDR2 SVGAGI. V gave up 2 bases and J gave up 5 bases; unmatched junction bases: 6. The CDR3 runs to 15 residues. This CDR3 reads CASSYSTGGRETQYF. In DNA, the CDR3 is TGTGCCAGCAGTTACAGTACAGGGGGCAGGGAGACCCAGTACTTC.

This clone was seen a handful of times. The CDR3, as DNA: TGTGCCAGTGAAGACAGGGCCGGCTATGGCTACACCTTC. Its protein product is CASEDRAGYGYTF. The rearrangement links TRBV7-8 to TRBJ1-2; TRBD1 agrees at 7 bases. J was trimmed by 4 bases and V by 9 bases; bases with no gene match: 8. Germline V gene sequence: CDR1 SGHVS, CDR2 FQNEAQ. The CDR3 spans 13 residues.

This chain connects TRBV29-1 to TRBJ2-5; the match to TRBD1 covers 7 bases. The CDR3 is 13 residues long. V lost 7 bases and J lost 2; bases outside the gene matches: 7. Germline assignment: CDR1 SQVTM and CDR2 ANQGSEA. CDR3 residues: CSAGQDLQETQYF. The CDR3, as DNA: TGCAGCGCTGGACAGGACCTACAAGAGACCCAGTACTTC.

This chain connects TRBV19 to TRBJ2-4, with TRBD2 as a possible D gene (5 bases). CDR3 length: 14 amino acids. V was clipped by 1 base and J by 4 bases, with 8 bases between them. Germline lookup yields CDR1 LNHDA and CDR2 SQIVND (reference sequence). CDR3 sequence reads: CASSIAGRKNIQYF. In nucleotides, the CDR3 is TGTGCCAGTAGTATAGCGGGGAGAAAAAACATTCAGTACTTC.

This rearrangement joins TRBV5-1 to TRBJ2-2, with 7 positions matching TRBD2. Trimming took 1 base from V and 6 from J; bases not matched to a gene: 3. The germline gives CDR1 SGHRS, CDR2 YFSETQ. This CDR3 is 14 amino acids long. The CDR3 DNA follows: TGCGCCAGCAGCTTGCGGGGGGTCGCCGGGGAGCTGTTTTTT. Protein sequence: CASSLRGVAGELFF. Looking up the rest from reference TRBV5-1 and TRBJ2-2 gives the full variable domain: KAGVTQTPRYLIKTRGQQVTLSCSPISGHRSVSWYQQTPGQGLQFLFEYFSETQRNKGNFPGRFSGRQFSNSRSEMNVSTLELGDSALYLCASSLRGVAGELFFGEGSRLTVL.

This chain connects TRBV7-2 to TRBJ1-6, with D perhaps matching TRBD1 (5 bases). The ends were cut back, 3 bases at V and 10 bases at J, with 13 bases in the middle. The CDR3 is 14 amino acids. The germline CDR1 and CDR2 sequences are SGHTA and FQGNSA. CDR3 in amino acids: CASSLGRLYSPLHF. As DNA, the CDR3 is TGTGCCAGCAGCTTGGGGCGTTTGTACTCACCCCTCCACTTT.

This clone was seen a single time. V is TRBV19 and J is TRBJ1-5, with D perhaps TRBD1 (6 bases). The V end lost 9 bases, the J end lost 7 bases, and 10 bases lay between the germline ends. CDR1 is LNHDA and CDR2 is SQIVND in the germline V gene (reference sequence). The CDR3 covers 11 residues. CDR3 in amino acids: CASGQNQPQHF. The CDR3 region has the DNA TGTGCCAGCGGACAGAACCAGCCCCAGCATTTT. Using reference TRBV19 and TRBJ1-5 for the parts outside the CDR3, the full variable domain is DGGITQSPKYLFRKEGQNVTLSCEQNLNHDAMYWYRQDPGQGLRLIYYSQIVNDFQKGDIAEGYSVSREKKESFPLTVTSAQKNPTAFYLCASGQNQPQHFGDGTRLSIL.

The CDR3 is CAISESGGYYEQYF. CDR3 nucleotide sequence: TGTGCCATCAGTGAGTCGGGGGGGTACTACGAGCAGTACTTC. This chain uses TRBV10-3 with TRBJ2-5, with 7 bases aligning to TRBD2. The end of the DNA aligns better with TRBJ2-7, so the J call may be wrong. Germline values: CDR1 ENHRY, CDR2 SYGVKD. The length of the CDR3 is 14 residues.

This chain links TRBV29-1 with TRBJ1-1, with 9 bases identical to TRBD1. After removal of 4 bases from V and 4 bases from J, the junction contained 10 bases not matched to a gene. The CDR3 is 15 residues long. Germline V gene data show CDR1 as SQVTM and CDR2 as ANQGSEA. The CDR3 nucleotides are TGCAGCGTTGCCGGACACAGGGGGCCCGGCACTGAAGCTTTCTTT. Amino acid sequence: CSVAGHRGPGTEAFF.

The chain carries TRBV12-2 and TRBJ2-7; the listed D gene, TRBD2, was not tested against the DNA. TRBV12-2 constitutes a pseudogene. The CDR3 is made up of 17 amino acids. CDR3 amino acids: CASRLPRSGATSYEQYF. The CDR3 DNA reads TGTGCAAGTCGCTTACCTCGTAGCGGGGCTACCTCCTACGAGCAGTACTTC.

The chain employs TRBV6-5 and TRBJ2-7; TRBD1 matches 9 bases. CDR1 MNHEY and CDR2 SVGAGI come from the germline V gene. After removal of 6 bases from V and 5 bases from J, the junction contained 11 bases not matched to a gene. The CDR3 has 15 amino acids. The CDR3 sequence is CASRTGGQGFDEQYF. For the CDR3, the DNA is TGTGCCAGCAGAACGGGGGGACAGGGCTTCGACGAGCAGTACTTC.

This chain uses TRBV25-1 with TRBJ1-2; D might be TRBD1 (5 bases). This CDR3 is 13 amino acids long. Trimming shortened V by 0 bases and J by 8 bases, and 10 bases separated the two germline ends. CDR1 is MGHDK, CDR2 SYGVNS, per germline. The CDR3: CASSEYAGRGYTF. CDR3 nucleotide sequence: TGTGCCAGCAGTGAATATGCAGGGAGGGGCTACACCTTC.

The CDR3 DNA reads as TGTGCCACCAGCAGACCGGGACAGGGATTTGGCGAGCAGTACTTC. It codes for CATSRPGQGFGEQYF. J is TRBJ2-7 and V is TRBV15; 9 bases map to TRBD1. The CDR3 has 15 amino acids. V was pared by 2 bases and J by 6 bases, with 8 bases of the junction left unmatched. Germline CDR1 is LNHNV and CDR2 is YYDKDF (reference sequence).

This chain connects TRBV2 to TRBJ1-1, with TRBD1 matching over 8 bases. Germline V gives CDR1 SNHLY, CDR2 FYNNEI. The junction had 11 bases not matched to a gene; V was cut back by 6 bases and J by 5 bases. The CDR3 is 15 amino acids. CDR3 coding DNA: TGTGCCAGCAGGAAGGTGCAGGGGGCAGGAACTGAAGCTTTCTTT. It encodes CASRKVQGAGTEAFF.